These 27 T cell receptor beta chains share one sample of origin, sequenced in a study of blood T cell repertoires in COVID-19. Clones were sequenced by immunoSEQ multiplex PCR, and TCRdb holds only the in-frame ones, with some missing. The profile shows approximately 180,000 clones, around 85% of them singletons. The sequenced sample consisted of peripheral blood. Receptors were obtained from a man aged 55 to 70 with acute or convalescent COVID-19.

The J gene is TRBJ2-1, the V gene TRBV27; 11 bases line up with TRBD2. CDR1 is MNHEY, CDR2 SMNVEV, per germline (reference sequence). The junction had 16 bases not matched to a gene; V was cut back by 9 bases and J by 6 bases. This CDR3 has 17 residues. CDR3 DNA sequence: TGTGCCAGTATTAGGGCTAGCGGGAGGCAAGCCCCCAATGAGCAGTTCTTC. As protein: CASIRASGRQAPNEQFF.

The V call is TRBV4-3, the J call TRBJ2-3; the match to TRBD2 covers 10 bases. The germline V gene encodes CDR1 LGHNA and CDR2 YSLEER. The CDR3 runs 16 residues. V shed 1 base and J 5 bases; nucleotides not matched to a gene: 6. Here the CDR3 reads CASSQGPSGSKDTQYF. The CDR3 DNA is TGCGCCAGCAGCCAAGGTCCTAGCGGGAGTAAAGATACGCAGTATTTT.

V and J are TRBV2 and TRBJ2-2; D is possibly TRBD2 (5 bases). V shed 5 bases and J shed 6 bases, with 19 bases lying between them. The CDR3 loop spans 16 amino acids. CDR1 SNHLY and CDR2 FYNNEI come from the germline V gene. CDR3 sequence: CASSISRTLISGELFF. The CDR3 region has the DNA TGTGCCAGCAGTATTTCTCGGACTCTAATATCCGGGGAGCTGTTTTTT.

This sequence joins TRBV5-1 and TRBJ2-2; perhaps TRBD1 as D (6 bases). The CDR3 has 14 amino acids. V was shortened by 0 bases and J by 11 bases, with 14 bases between the two germline ends. Germline V lookup: CDR1 SGHRS, CDR2 YFSETQ. CDR3 sequence: CASSLGQGPGELFF. DNA for the CDR3: TGCGCCAGCAGCTTGGGCCAGGGGCCTGGCGAGCTGTTTTTT.

The J gene is TRBJ1-5, the V gene TRBV30; D possibly corresponds to TRBD1 (5 bases). V shed 3 bases and J shed 0 bases, with 15 bases lying between them. This CDR3 is built from 16 residues. Germline loops: CDR1 GTSNPN, CDR2 SVGIG (reference sequence). CDR3 sequence reads: CAWRPGGTYSNQPQHF. The DNA for the CDR3 is TGTGCCTGGAGACCGGGGGGGACCTATAGCAATCAGCCCCAGCATTTT.

The chain joins TRBV7-2 to TRBJ2-1; D possibly corresponds to TRBD2 (6 bases). Germline V gene sequence: CDR1 SGHTA, CDR2 FQGNSA. The V gene lost 1 base and the J gene lost 5 bases, with 12 bases spanning the gap. CDR3 length equals 15 residues. CDR3 region: CASSLGSRRDNEQFF. The CDR3 bases are TGTGCCAGCAGCTTAGGGTCTAGGAGGGACAATGAGCAGTTCTTC.

This chain joins TRBV3-1 (or the pseudogene TRBV3-2) and TRBJ2-2, with a possible D match to TRBD1 (5 bases). Germline CDR1 is LGHDT and CDR2 is YNNKEL (reference sequence). V lost 7 bases and J 3 bases, leaving 12 bases between the germline ends. The CDR3 length is 14 residues. The chain's CDR3 is CASKLGADTGELFF. In DNA, the CDR3 is TGTGCCAGCAAATTAGGGGCCGACACCGGGGAGCTGTTTTTT.

The rearrangement joins TRBV18 to TRBJ2-3, with 7 positions matching TRBD2. V shed 2 bases and J 7 bases; nucleotides not matched to a gene: 6. The CDR3 spans 14 residues. Germline V gene sequence: CDR1 KGHSH, CDR2 LQKENI. The CDR3 protein is CASSPGLVLNTQYF. Written as DNA, the CDR3 is TGTGCCAGCTCACCAGGACTAGTTCTAAATACGCAGTATTTT.

CDR3 sequence: CASSSGQGRFSEQYF. The CDR3 DNA is TGTGCCAGCAGTTCTGGACAGGGTAGATTTTCCGAGCAGTACTTC. The chain is built from TRBV28 and TRBJ2-7; 8 bases match TRBD1. Germline trimming cut 4 bases from V and 6 bases from J; bases unmatched to any gene: 11. The CDR3 length is 15 residues. Germline V lookup: CDR1 MDHEN, CDR2 SYDVKM.

The chain employs TRBV4-2 and TRBJ2-7; 8 bases are shared with TRBD1. Germline V lookup: CDR1 LGHNA, CDR2 YNFKEQ. This CDR3 is built from 15 residues. Trimming removed 4 bases from V and 0 bases from J; junction bases left unmatched: 5. This CDR3 is CASSPQTGGSYEQYF. The CDR3 DNA is TGTGCCAGCAGCCCCCAAACAGGGGGCTCCTACGAGCAGTACTTC.

The chain carries TRBV27 and TRBJ2-5; 7 nucleotides agree with TRBD2. CDR1 and CDR2 (germline): MNHEY, SMNVEV (reference sequence). This CDR3 is built from 13 residues. The ends lost 6 bases at V and 2 bases at J; junction bases unmatched: 3. CDR3 protein: CASRTSVQETQYF. The CDR3 DNA is TGTGCCAGCAGAACTAGCGTACAAGAGACCCAGTACTTC.

The J gene is TRBJ2-7, the V gene TRBV10-3; 9 bases map to TRBD2. The CDR3 covers 15 residues. Germline CDR1 reads ENHRY; CDR2 reads SYGVKD. After removal of 2 bases from V and 0 bases from J, the junction contained 2 bases not matched to a gene. The CDR3 DNA follows: TGTGCCATCAGTGAGACTAGCGGGTCCTCCTACGAGCAGTACTTC. Translation: CAISETSGSSYEQYF.

The chain joins TRBV5-5 to TRBJ2-1; 7 bases align to TRBD2. CDR1 and CDR2 from the germline V gene are SGHKS and YYEKEE (reference sequence). The length of the CDR3 is 20 residues. V dropped 4 bases and J dropped 0; count of bases not matched to a gene: 19. Here the CDR3 DNA reads TGTGCCAGCAGCCCGGAGCCCGGGAGGCCCTTACTGAGCTCCTACAATGAGCAGTTCTTC. Amino acid sequence: CASSPEPGRPLLSSYNEQFF.

V usage is TRBV7-2 and J usage is TRBJ2-6; D remains unclear. Germline CDR1 and CDR2: SGHTA and FQGNSA. The CDR3 is 17 residues long. The V and J ends lost 3 bases and 2 bases respectively, with 14 bases between them. The CDR3 reads CASSLSQSRAGANVLTF. CDR3 coding DNA: TGTGCCAGCAGCTTGAGTCAGTCTCGGGCTGGGGCCAACGTCCTGACTTTC.

CDR3 amino acids: CASRPIAGGKYEQYF. The DNA for the CDR3 is TGTGCCAGCAGGCCTATAGCGGGAGGTAAATACGAGCAGTACTTC. This chain joins TRBV28 and TRBJ2-7, with 10 bases matching TRBD2. This CDR3 contains 15 residues. Trimming at V came to 6 bases and at J to 4 bases, leaving 9 bases not matched to a gene. Germline V lookup: CDR1 MDHEN, CDR2 SYDVKM.

The V call is TRBV21-1, the J call TRBJ2-7; the table names TRBD2, a call not compared with the DNA. TRBV21-1 corresponds to a pseudogene. The length of the CDR3 is 11 residues. This CDR3 is CASSTVYEQYF. CDR3 DNA sequence: TGTGCCAGCAGCACGGTCTACGAGCAGTACTTC.

The rearrangement joins TRBV29-1 to TRBJ1-3; no clear D. Between the trimmed V and J ends, which lost 4 bases and 1 base, there was a span of 8 bases. The CDR3 runs to 13 residues. Germline V CDR1 and CDR2: SQVTM, ANQGSEA. The CDR3 DNA follows: TGCAGCGTTGTTGTTAATTCTGGAAACACCATATATTTT. This sequence encodes CSVVVNSGNTIYF.

V and J are TRBV3-1 (or the pseudogene TRBV3-2) and TRBJ1-3, with D hard to call. This CDR3 comprises 13 residues. Deletions cut 6 bases from V and 0 bases from J, with 6 bases between. Germline V gives CDR1 LGHDT, CDR2 YNNKEL (reference sequence). The CDR3 here is CASRAHSGNTIYF. The CDR3 DNA follows: TGTGCCAGCAGGGCTCACTCTGGAAACACCATATATTTT.

The chain carries TRBV6-1 and TRBJ1-2; 7 bases map to TRBD1. This CDR3 has 15 residues. Germline trimming cut 2 bases from V and 2 bases from J; bases unmatched to any gene: 5. CDR1 is MNHNS, CDR2 SASEGT, per germline. Here the CDR3 reads CASSENKGANYGYTF. For the CDR3, the DNA is TGTGCCAGCAGTGAAAATAAGGGGGCGAACTATGGCTACACCTTC.

The V call is TRBV19, the J call TRBJ1-1; D remains unclear. Germline V CDR1 and CDR2: LNHDA, SQIVND (reference sequence). The CDR3 is 15 residues long. The V end lost 3 bases, the J end lost 1 base, and 12 bases lay between the germline ends. The CDR3 loop reads CASSIHRRQNTEAFF. The CDR3 DNA reads as TGTGCCAGTAGTATTCATAGACGACAGAACACTGAAGCTTTCTTT.

This rearrangement joins TRBV15 to TRBJ2-1, with 9 nucleotides matching TRBD2. V shed 0 bases, J shed 1 base, and the junction held 22 bases outside the gene matches. CDR1 is LNHNV, CDR2 YYDKDF, per germline (reference sequence). CDR3 length equals 23 residues. The CDR3 is CATSREGTALAGGPALSYNEQFF. Here the CDR3 DNA reads TGTGCCACCAGCAGAGAAGGGACAGCCCTCGCGGGAGGGCCGGCTCTATCCTACAATGAGCAGTTCTTC.

The V gene is TRBV5-1, the J gene TRBJ2-3, with 9 bases lining up with TRBD1. V shed 0 bases, J shed 4 bases, and the junction held 6 bases outside the gene matches. The CDR3 is 16 residues long. Germline-derived CDR1 and CDR2 are SGHRS and YFSETQ. Here the CDR3 reads CASSLVGTGSADTQYF. The CDR3 coding sequence is TGCGCCAGCAGCTTGGTTGGGACAGGGTCGGCAGATACGCAGTATTTT. The full variable domain, with the rest looked up from reference TRBV5-1 and TRBJ2-3, is KAGVTQTPRYLIKTRGQQVTLSCSPISGHRSVSWYQQTPGQGLQFLFEYFSETQRNKGNFPGRFSGRQFSNSRSEMNVSTLELGDSALYLCASSLVGTGSADTQYFGPGTRLTVL.

The CDR3 region has the DNA TGTGCCAGCACCACAGGGGTCCGAGAGACCCAGTACTTC. Amino acids: CASTTGVRETQYF. The V gene is TRBV7-9, the J gene TRBJ2-5; 7 bases are shared with TRBD1. Per germline, CDR1 SEHNR and CDR2 FQNEAQ (reference sequence). V lost 7 bases and J lost 4; bases outside the gene matches: 6. The CDR3 contains 13 residues.

As to this clone: Other DNA variants within this sample encode the same CDR3. The gene calls are TRBV6-5 and TRBJ1-2; 7 bases align to TRBD1. There are 16 residues in the CDR3. Germline V gene data show CDR1 as MNHEY and CDR2 as SVGAGI. V shed 0 bases and J 5 bases; nucleotides not matched to a gene: 9. CDR3 nucleotide sequence: TGTGCCAGCAGTTACTCCAGGACAGGTGGAGGTTATGGCTACACCTTC. Protein sequence: CASSYSRTGGGYGYTF.

The rearrangement links TRBV6-2 or TRBV6-3 to TRBJ2-2; TRBD1 agrees at 9 bases. The CDR3 is 16 amino acids. V lost 5 bases to trimming and J lost 3 bases; unmatched junction nucleotides: 7. The germline V gene encodes CDR1 MNHEY and CDR2 SVGEGT. CDR3 sequence reads: CASSHRTGDYTGELFF. DNA of the CDR3: TGTGCCAGCAGTCACAGGACAGGGGATTACACCGGGGAGCTGTTTTTT.

The chain recombines TRBV27 with TRBJ2-1; 8 bases fit TRBD1. Germline CDR1 is MNHEY and CDR2 is SMNVEV (reference sequence). CDR3 length: 14 residues. With V trimmed by 3 bases and J by 8 bases, 6 bases remained unmatched. The CDR3 nucleotides read TGTGCCAGCAGTTTCGGACAGGGTCCCGATGAGCAGTTCTTC. Translated: CASSFGQGPDEQFF.

The chain is built from TRBV30 and TRBJ1-1; tentatively, D is TRBD1 (5 bases). From germline, CDR1 is GTSNPN and CDR2 SVGIG (reference sequence). The CDR3 is 13 amino acids. Trimming shortened V by 3 bases and J by 2 bases, and 10 bases separated the two germline ends. The CDR3 region has the DNA TGTGCCTGGAGCGTGACAGTTAACACTGAAGCTTTCTTT. This sequence encodes CAWSVTVNTEAFF.